Sequencing of this T cell receptor beta chain was carried out in a study of shared clonotypes between healthy human individuals. General observations from the study: Read depth was anticipated to influence clonotype sharing among donors. Represented diversity (both genetic and exposure-history) was limited by the small number of donors.

The data were produced by immunoSEQ multiplex PCR, yet TCRdb's version contains in-frame clones alone and is incomplete. The profile covers some 2,000,000 clones, with around 95% appearing a single time and around 0.13% taken by the ten largest. Worth noting for this clone: The antigen is not known.

Germline loops: CDR1 MNHEY, CDR2 SMNVEV (reference sequence). The V gene end was trimmed by 6 bases and the J gene end by 4 bases; junction bases not matched to a gene: 9. The CDR3 covers 17 residues. The rearrangement joins TRBV27 to TRBJ2-6; TRBD2 aligns across 10 bases. The TCR comes from a man between 18 and 35 years old in good health. Sequenced material: naive CD4+ T cells sorted from blood. As for subset: CD45RA+ positively selected. The CDR3 coding sequence is TGTGCCAGCAGCTCCCTAGCGGGAGCCTCCGGGGCCAACGTCCTGACTTTC. The encoded protein is CASSSLAGASGANVLTF.